Listed below are T cell receptor beta chains from one sample, sequenced in a study of OX40 agonist ivuxolimab in advanced cancers. TCRdb's table, derived via immunoSEQ multiplex PCR, lists solely in-frame clones and lacks some. The sample yields about 48,000 clones, 70% to 85% seen once. Specimen: CD4+ or CD8+ T cells sorted from blood, collected in a trial of the OX40 agonist ivuxolimab. The receptors here all came from an adult with an advanced solid tumor such as melanoma, head and neck, liver or kidney cancer. The CDR3 runs from the conserved cysteine through the conserved F or W. Fields, in order: clone size, D gene, V gene, J gene, CDR3 protein, CDR3 DNA. The D gene is left open where the match is weak. A clone size is listed for some rows: how often the clone was seen (once, few, many), or a class if it is expanded.

>.|.|TRBV7-2|TRBJ2-3
CASSSQQSTDTQYF
TGTGCCAGCAGCTCACAACAGAGCACAGATACGCAGTATTTT
>.|.|TRBV6-1|TRBJ1-6
CASSEGVPPLHF
TGTGCCAGCAGTGAAGGGGTGCCACCCCTCCACTTT
>.|.|TRBV30|TRBJ1-4
CACREGKKLFF
TGTGCCTGTAGGGAAGGAAAAAAACTGTTTTTT
>.|.|TRBV5-4|TRBJ2-7
CASSWDRAPSYEQYF
TGTGCCAGCAGCTGGGATCGGGCTCCCTCCTACGAGCAGTACTTC
>.|.|TRBV10-3|TRBJ2-7
CAISGGPRAYEQYF
TGTGCCATCTCGGGCGGGCCGAGGGCCTACGAGCAGTACTTC
>.|TRBD2|TRBV18|TRBJ2-1
CASSPIGTSGTNEQFF
TGTGCCAGCTCGCCAATTGGGACTAGCGGGACGAATGAGCAGTTCTTC
>.|TRBD1|TRBV6-6|TRBJ2-7
CASRPGTGGNEQYF
TGTGCCAGCAGACCCGGGACAGGGGGCAACGAGCAGTACTTC
>.|TRBD1|TRBV5-1|TRBJ1-1
CASSLDTGGMMNTEAFF
TGCGCCAGCAGCTTGGATACAGGGGGTATGATGAACACTGAAGCTTTCTTT
>few|.|TRBV27|TRBJ2-1
CASRPGTPRRYNEQFF
TGTGCCAGCAGACCGGGGACCCCAAGGCGGTACAATGAGCAGTTCTTC
>few|.|TRBV19|TRBJ1-2
CASSIGGAGFWDGYTF
TGTGCCAGTAGTATAGGAGGTGCGGGATTTTGGGATGGCTACACCTTC
>.|.|TRBV6-5|TRBJ2-6
CASSHRAREANVLTF
TGTGCCAGCAGCCACAGGGCGCGGGAGGCCAACGTCCTGACTTTC
>.|.|TRBV7-3|TRBJ1-1
CASSLIPSVENTEAFF
TGTGCCAGCAGCTTAATCCCCAGCGTTGAGAACACTGAAGCTTTCTTT
>few|.|TRBV28|TRBJ1-1
CASSNWVGLAFF
TGTGCCAGCAGTAATTGGGTCGGCCTAGCTTTCTTT
>.|.|TRBV18|TRBJ1-5
CASSPNEGHYSNQPQHF
TGTGCCAGCTCACCGAATGAAGGACATTATAGCAATCAGCCCCAGCATTTT
>.|.|TRBV7-3|TRBJ2-5
CASSPSRGEETQYF
TGTGCCAGCAGCCCATCCAGGGGGGAGGAGACCCAGTACTTC
>.|.|TRBV29-1|TRBJ2-6
CSVVLWTPASSGANVLTF
TGCAGCGTCGTGTTGTGGACTCCTGCTAGCTCTGGGGCCAACGTCCTGACTTTC
>.|TRBD1|TRBV5-1|TRBJ2-7
CASSHYRDSNTYEQYF
TGCGCCAGCAGCCATTACCGGGACAGCAATACCTACGAGCAGTACTTC
>.|.|TRBV5-5|TRBJ1-5
CASSLVGGEQPQHF
TGTGCCAGCAGCTTGGTCGGGGGCGAGCAGCCCCAGCATTTT
>.|.|TRBV30|TRBJ1-2
CAWIPALGGANYGYTF
TGTGCCTGGATCCCCGCATTGGGTGGTGCTAACTATGGCTACACCTTC
>.|.|TRBV6-1|TRBJ1-5
CASTIRMGDQPQHF
TGTGCCAGCACCATAAGGATGGGGGATCAGCCCCAGCATTTT